This entry is about one TCR beta chain. The repertoire was sequenced with immunoSEQ multiplex PCR; TCRdb's copy has only in-frame clones and lacks some. The sample has fewer than 250,000 clones, 75% to 90% seen once. The entry originates in a study of cytomegalovirus exposure and HLA in healthy donors. Germline loops: CDR1 MNHEY, CDR2 SVGAGI. CDR3 length equals 13 residues. The ends were cut back, 7 bases at V and 2 bases at J, with 11 bases in the middle. The sequencing input was PBMCs. This chain links TRBV6-5 with TRBJ1-2; D remains ambiguous. This TCR was recovered from a woman under 40 in good health and CMV-seropositive. The CDR3 loop is CASTPRGNYGYTF. CDR3 bases: TGTGCCAGCACCCCACGCGGGAACTATGGCTACACCTTC.